In its sample, the clone carrying this TCR beta chain was seen many times. Its antigen remains unidentified. This specimen comes from a study of identical twins. Study-wide findings and caveats: Abundant beta clonotypes from cord blood bore fewer insertions; memory repertoires lacked this pattern. A partial confounding effect on zero-insertion analyses could come from invariant MAIT and iNKT cells. Weaker excess twin sharing was seen among beta out-of-frame sequences.

CDR1 and CDR2 from the germline V gene are SQVTM and ANQGSEA. The germline V and J ends were trimmed by 5 bases and 0 bases, with 8 bases remaining between them. This CDR3 has 13 amino acids. TCRdb redid the calling of the 5' RACE reads with MiXCR, one entry per CDR3 protein. The sample carries roughly 250,000 distinct CDR3 sequences, roughly 7% recorded once. These records were also assigned to another study, of yellow fever vaccine responses in identical twins.

The TCR originated in a woman younger than 35 in good health. This chain connects TRBV29-1 to TRBJ2-4; no firm D call. Sample: memory (CD45RO+) T cells sorted from blood. CDR3 nucleotides: TGCAGCGTTACCGAGTTAGCCAAAAACATTCAGTACTTC. Encoded protein: CSVTELAKNIQYF.